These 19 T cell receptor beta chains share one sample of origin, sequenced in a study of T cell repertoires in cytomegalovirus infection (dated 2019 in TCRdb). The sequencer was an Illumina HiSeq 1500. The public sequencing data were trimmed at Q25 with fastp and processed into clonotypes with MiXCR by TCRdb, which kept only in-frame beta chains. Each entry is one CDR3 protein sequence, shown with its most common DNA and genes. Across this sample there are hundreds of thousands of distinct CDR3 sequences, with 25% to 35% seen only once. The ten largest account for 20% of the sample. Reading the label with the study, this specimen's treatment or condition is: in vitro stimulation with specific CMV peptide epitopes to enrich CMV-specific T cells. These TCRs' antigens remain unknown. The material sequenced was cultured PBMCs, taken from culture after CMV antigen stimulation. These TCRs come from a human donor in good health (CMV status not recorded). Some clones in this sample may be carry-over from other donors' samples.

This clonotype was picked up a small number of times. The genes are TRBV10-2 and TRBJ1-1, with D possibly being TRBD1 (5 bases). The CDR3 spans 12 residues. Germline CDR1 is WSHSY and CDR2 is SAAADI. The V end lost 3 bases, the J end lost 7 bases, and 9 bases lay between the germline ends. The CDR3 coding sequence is TGCGCCAGCAGTGAATGGGGGATTGAAGCTTTCTTT. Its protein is CASSEWGIEAFF.

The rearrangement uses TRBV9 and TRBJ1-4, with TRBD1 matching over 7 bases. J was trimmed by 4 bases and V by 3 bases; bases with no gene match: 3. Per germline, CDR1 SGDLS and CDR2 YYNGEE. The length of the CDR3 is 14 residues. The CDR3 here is CASSAGTVNEKLFF. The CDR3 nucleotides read TGTGCCAGCAGCGCGGGGACAGTTAATGAAAAACTGTTTTTT.

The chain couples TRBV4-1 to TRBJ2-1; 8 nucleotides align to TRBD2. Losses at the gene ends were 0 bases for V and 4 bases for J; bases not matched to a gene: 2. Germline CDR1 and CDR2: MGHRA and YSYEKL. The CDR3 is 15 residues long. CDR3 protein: CASSQDPSGYNEQFF. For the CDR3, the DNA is TGCGCCAGCAGCCAAGACCCTAGCGGGTACAATGAGCAGTTCTTC.

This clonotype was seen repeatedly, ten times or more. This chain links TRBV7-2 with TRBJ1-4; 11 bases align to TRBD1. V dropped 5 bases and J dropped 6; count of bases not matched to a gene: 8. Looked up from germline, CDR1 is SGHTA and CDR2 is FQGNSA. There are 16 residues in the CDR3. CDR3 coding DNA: TGTGCCAGCAGCCCAGGGGGGACAGGGGGGCATGAAAAACTGTTTTTT. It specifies CASSPGGTGGHEKLFF.

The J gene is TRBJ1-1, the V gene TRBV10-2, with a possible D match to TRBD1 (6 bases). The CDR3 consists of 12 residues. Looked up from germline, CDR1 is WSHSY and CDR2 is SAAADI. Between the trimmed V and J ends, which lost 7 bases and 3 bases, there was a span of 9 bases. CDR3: CASMRGDTEAFF. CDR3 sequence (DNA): TGCGCCAGCATGAGGGGGGACACTGAAGCTTTCTTT.

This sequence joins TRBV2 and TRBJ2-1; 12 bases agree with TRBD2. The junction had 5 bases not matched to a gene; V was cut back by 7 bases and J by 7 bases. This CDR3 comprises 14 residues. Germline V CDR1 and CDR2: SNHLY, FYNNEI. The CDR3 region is CASTMTSGSNEQFF. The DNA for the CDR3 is TGTGCCAGCACTATGACTAGCGGGAGTAATGAGCAGTTCTTC. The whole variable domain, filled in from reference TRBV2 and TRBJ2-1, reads EPEVTQTPSHQVTQMGQEVILRCVPISNHLYFYWYRQILGQKVEFLVSFYNNEISEKSEIFDDQFSVERPDGSNFTLKIRSTKLEDSAMYFCASTMTSGSNEQFFGPGTRLTVL.

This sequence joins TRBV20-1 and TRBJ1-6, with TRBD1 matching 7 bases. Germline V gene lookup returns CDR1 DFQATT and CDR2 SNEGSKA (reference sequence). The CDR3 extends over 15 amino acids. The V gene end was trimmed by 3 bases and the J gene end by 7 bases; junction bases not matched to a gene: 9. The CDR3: CSARDQTGTNSPLHF. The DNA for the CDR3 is TGCAGTGCTAGGGATCAGACAGGGACGAATTCACCCCTCCACTTT.

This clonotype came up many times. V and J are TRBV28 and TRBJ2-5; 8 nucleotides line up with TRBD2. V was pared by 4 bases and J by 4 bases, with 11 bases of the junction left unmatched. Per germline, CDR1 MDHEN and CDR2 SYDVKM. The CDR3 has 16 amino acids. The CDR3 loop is CASSSSGTSRPETQYF. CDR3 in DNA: TGTGCCAGCAGTTCCTCCGGGACTAGTCGCCCAGAGACCCAGTACTTC.

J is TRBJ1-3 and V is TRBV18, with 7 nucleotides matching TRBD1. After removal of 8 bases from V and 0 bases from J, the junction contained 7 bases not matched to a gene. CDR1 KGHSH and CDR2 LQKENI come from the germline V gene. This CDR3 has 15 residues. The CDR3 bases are TGTGCCAGCCCGGACAGGACCCACTCTGGAAACACCATATATTTT. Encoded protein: CASPDRTHSGNTIYF.

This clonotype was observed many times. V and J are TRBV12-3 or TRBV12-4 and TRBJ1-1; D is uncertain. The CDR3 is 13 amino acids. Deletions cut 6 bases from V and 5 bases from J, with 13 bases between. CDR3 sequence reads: CASSQDVVTEAFF. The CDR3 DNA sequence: TGTGCCAGCAGCCAGGATGTCGTGACTGAAGCTTTCTTT.

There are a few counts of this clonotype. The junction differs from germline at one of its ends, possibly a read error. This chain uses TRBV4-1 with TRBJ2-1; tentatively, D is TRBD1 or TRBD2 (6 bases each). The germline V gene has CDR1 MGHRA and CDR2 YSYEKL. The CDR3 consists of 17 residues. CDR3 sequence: CASSQERGVALRNEQFF. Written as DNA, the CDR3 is TGTGCCAGCAGCCAGGAGAGGGGGGTAGCGTTGAGAAATGAGCAGTTCTTC.

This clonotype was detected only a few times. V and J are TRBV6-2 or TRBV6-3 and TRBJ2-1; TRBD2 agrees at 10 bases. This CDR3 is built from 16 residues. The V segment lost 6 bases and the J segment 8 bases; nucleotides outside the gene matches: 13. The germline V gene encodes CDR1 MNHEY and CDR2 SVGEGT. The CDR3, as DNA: TGTGCCAGCAGCCTGATTGCTAGCGGGAGTAGGGATGAGCAGTTCTTC. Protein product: CASSLIASGSRDEQFF.

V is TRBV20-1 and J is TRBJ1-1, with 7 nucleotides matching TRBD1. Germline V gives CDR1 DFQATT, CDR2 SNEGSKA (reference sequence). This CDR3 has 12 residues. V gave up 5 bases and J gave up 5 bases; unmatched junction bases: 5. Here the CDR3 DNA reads TGCAGTGCTGAGGGGGCAAGGACTGAAGCTTTCTTT. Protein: CSAEGARTEAFF.

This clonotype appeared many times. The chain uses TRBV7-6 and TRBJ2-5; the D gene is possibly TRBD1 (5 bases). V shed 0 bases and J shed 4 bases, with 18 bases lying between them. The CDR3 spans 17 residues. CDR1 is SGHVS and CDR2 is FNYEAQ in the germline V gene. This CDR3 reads CASSLASGRGIGETQYF. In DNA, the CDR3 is TGTGCCAGCAGCTTAGCGTCAGGGCGTGGGATCGGAGAGACCCAGTACTTC.

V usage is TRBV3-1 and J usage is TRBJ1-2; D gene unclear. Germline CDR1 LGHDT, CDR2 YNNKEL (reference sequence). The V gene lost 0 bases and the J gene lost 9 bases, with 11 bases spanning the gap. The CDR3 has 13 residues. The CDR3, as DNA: TGTGCCAGCAGCCAAGAAGACAAGCATCGCTACACCTTC. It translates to CASSQEDKHRYTF.

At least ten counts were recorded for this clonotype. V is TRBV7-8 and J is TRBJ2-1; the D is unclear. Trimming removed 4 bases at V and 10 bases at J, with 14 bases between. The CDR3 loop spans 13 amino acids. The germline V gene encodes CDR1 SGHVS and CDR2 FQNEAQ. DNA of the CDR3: TGTGCCAGCAGCTCAATGACCATCCTAGAGCAGTTCTTC. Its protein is CASSSMTILEQFF.

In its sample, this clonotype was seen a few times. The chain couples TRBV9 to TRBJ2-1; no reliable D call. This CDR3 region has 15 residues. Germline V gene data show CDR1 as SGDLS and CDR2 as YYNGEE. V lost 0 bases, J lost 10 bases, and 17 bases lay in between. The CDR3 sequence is CASSVGSLTMGEQFF. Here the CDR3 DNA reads TGTGCCAGCAGCGTAGGTAGCCTCACGATGGGCGAGCAGTTCTTC.

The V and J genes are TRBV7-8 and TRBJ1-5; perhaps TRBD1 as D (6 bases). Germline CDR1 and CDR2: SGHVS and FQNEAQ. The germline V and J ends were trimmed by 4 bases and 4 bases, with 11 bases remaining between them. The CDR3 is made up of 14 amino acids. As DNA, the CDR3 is TGTGCCAGCAGCTCAGCCGGGACAAATCAGCCCCAGCATTTT. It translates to CASSSAGTNQPQHF. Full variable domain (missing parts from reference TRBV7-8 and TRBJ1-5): GAGVSQSPRYKVAKRGQDVALRCDPISGHVSLFWYQQALGQGPEFLTYFQNEAQLDKSGLPSDRFFAERPEGSVSTLKIQRTQQEDSAVYLCASSSAGTNQPQHFGDGTRLSIL.

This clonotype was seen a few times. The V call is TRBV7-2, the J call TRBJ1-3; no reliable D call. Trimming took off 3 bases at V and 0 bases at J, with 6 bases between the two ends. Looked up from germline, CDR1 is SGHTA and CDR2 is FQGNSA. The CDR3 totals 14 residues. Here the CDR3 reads CASSFKVSGNTIYF. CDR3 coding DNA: TGTGCCAGCAGCTTCAAGGTCTCTGGAAACACCATATATTTT.